This entry describes one T cell receptor beta chain. TCRdb keeps only in-frame clones here, not all; method: immunoSEQ multiplex PCR. Altogether 65,000 or so clones are present, 75% to 80% being singletons, with the ten largest covering around 25%. This sample is drawn from a study of blood T cell repertoires in COVID-19. Study overall: Samples taken during acute and convalescent COVID-19 were collected in the United States, Italy and Spain. PBMCs, B-cell-depleted T cells, or T cells provided the cDNA or gDNA that made up the material.

There are 16 residues in the CDR3. Germline V gene data show CDR1 as LGHDT and CDR2 as YNNKEL (reference sequence). Trimming removed 3 bases from V and 0 bases from J; junction bases left unmatched: 4. Sequencing input: peripheral blood. The chain joins TRBV3-1 (or the pseudogene TRBV3-2) to TRBJ2-5; 10 bases align to TRBD2. The receptor's source is a human donor in a cohort sampled during active COVID-19. CDR3 nucleotide sequence: TGTGCCAGCAGCCACTTCGGACTAGCGGACCAAGAGACCCAGTACTTC. Translated, it gives CASSHFGLADQETQYF.